The rows below give T cell receptor beta chains drawn from one sample of a study of technical replicates of blood from a handful of donors. Method: immunoSEQ multiplex PCR; TCRdb's copy keeps in-frame clones and lacks some. Of some 78,000 clones detected, about 93% appear once; the ten largest clones hold 0.26%. The sample comprised T cells isolated from PBMCs. The origin of the receptors is a human donor in good health. Each CDR3 is given with its conserved first and last residue. A D gene is named only where the DNA matches it firmly. Some rows mark clone size as missing; the rest say once, few, many or name a class of expanded clone.

J	V	size	D	DNA	CDR3
TRBJ2-7	TRBV18	.	.	TGTGCCAGCTCACCACCGACAGGCACCTACGAGCAGTACTTC	CASSPPTGTYEQYF
TRBJ2-1	TRBV29-1	.	.	TGCAGCGCCGCGGGGCAGTCCTACAATGAGCAGTTCTTC	CSAAGQSYNEQFF
TRBJ2-1	TRBV6-5	.	TRBD2	TGTGCCAGCAGTTACATCGCTAGCGGGAGCAATGAGCAGTTCTTC	CASSYIASGSNEQFF
TRBJ2-3	TRBV18	.	.	TGTGCCAGCTCACCACGGAGGGATACGCAGTATTTT	CASSPRRDTQYF
TRBJ1-2	TRBV5-6	once	TRBD1	TGTGCCAGCAGTTCGCGCCGGGACAGGACCTATGGCTACACCTTC	CASSSRRDRTYGYTF
TRBJ2-1	TRBV2	once	TRBD2	TGTGCCAGCATAGCGGGAGGGCTCTACAATGAGCAGTTCTTC	CASIAGGLYNEQFF
TRBJ2-1	TRBV28	once	.	TGTGCCAGCAGTTTACCGGGAGTTACCTACAATGAGCAGTTCTTC	CASSLPGVTYNEQFF
TRBJ2-1	TRBV27	.	.	TGTGCCAGCAGGGTGATTAACGACAACAATGAGCAGTTCTTC	CASRVINDNNEQFF
TRBJ2-7	TRBV5-1	.	.	TGCGCCAGCAGCTTGCTTCCGGGAAGAGACTACGAGCAGTACTTC	CASSLLPGRDYEQYF
TRBJ2-7	TRBV27	.	.	TGTGCCAGCAGTTTATCGGTCGGGGAATGGCAGTACTTC	CASSLSVGEWQYF
TRBJ1-1	TRBV19	.	.	TGTGCCAGTAGCCCGACATGGGCTGAAGCTTTCTTT	CASSPTWAEAFF
TRBJ1-4	TRBV7-6	.	.	TGTGCCAGCAGCTTGATCGGGGGGAAACTGTTTTTT	CASSLIGGKLFF
TRBJ2-7	TRBV7-4	.	TRBD2	TGTGCCAGCAGCTCCTGGACTAGCGGGAGCAAATACGAGCAGTACTTC	CASSSWTSGSKYEQYF
TRBJ2-1	TRBV4-2	once	TRBD2	TGTGCCAGCACCCCTGGGGGGCTAGCGGGGGATGAGTTCTTC	CASTPGGLAGDEFF
TRBJ2-1	TRBV5-5	once	.	TGTGCCAGCAGCTTGAGGACGGGAAATGTGAATGAGCAGTTCTTC	CASSLRTGNVNEQFF
TRBJ2-7	TRBV2	.	.	TGTGCCAGCAGTGAAGTGAGGAGACTCTACGAGCAGTACTTC	CASSEVRRLYEQYF
TRBJ2-1	TRBV25-1	.	TRBD1	TGTGCCAGCAGCCAGGGGGATGAGCAGTTCTTC	CASSQGDEQFF
TRBJ2-1	TRBV27	.	.	TGTGCCAGCAGTTTACGGCTAGCCGTACTTGGGTCCAATGAGCAGTTCTTC	CASSLRLAVLGSNEQFF
TRBJ2-7	TRBV5-1	.	TRBD2	TGCGCCAGCAGCTTGAATATAGGGTGGGAGGGTTCCTACGAGCAGTACTTC	CASSLNIGWEGSYEQYF
TRBJ1-1	TRBV7-3	few	.	TGTGCCAGCAGCTTAATGGGGGCAGGGCGGAACACTGAAGCTTTCTTT	CASSLMGAGRNTEAFF
TRBJ1-5	TRBV2	.	.	TGTGCCAGCAAGCTTGGGGCTATCCTTAATCAGCCCCAGCATTTT	CASKLGAILNQPQHF
TRBJ2-3	TRBV23-1	.	TRBD2	TGCGCCAGCAGTCAATCGGGGAGGCGGCGGGGGGGCAAGTATACGCAGTATTTT	CASSQSGRRRGGKYTQYF
TRBJ2-7	TRBV5-1	.	TRBD2	TGCGCCAGACCGAACACGATCAACCTAGCGGTGCAATCCTACGAGCAGTACTTC	CARPNTINLAVQSYEQYF
TRBJ1-2	TRBV6-5	.	TRBD1	TGTGCCAGCAGTTATGGTCAGGGGGGCTATGGCTACACCTTC	CASSYGQGGYGYTF
TRBJ1-1	TRBV19	.	.	TGTGCCAGTAACAGGGAATGGGGTCCTGAAGCTTTCTTT	CASNREWGPEAFF
TRBJ2-3	TRBV6-5	.	TRBD1	TGTGCCAGCGCTAGGGACAGGGGCACAGATACGCAGTATTTT	CASARDRGTDTQYF
TRBJ2-3	TRBV7-6	.	TRBD2	TGTGCCAGCAGCTCACGCGGGGGGGGTTACACAGATACGCAGTATTTT	CASSSRGGGYTDTQYF
TRBJ2-7	TRBV5-1	.	.	TGCGCCAGCAGCTTGTCGCTGTCGGGCGAGCAGTACTTC	CASSLSLSGEQYF
TRBJ1-2	TRBV4-1	.	.	TGCGCCAGCATAAAGCCCCCGGGCTACAGGGCGTATGGCTACACCTTC	CASIKPPGYRAYGYTF
TRBJ1-2	TRBV5-1	.	.	TGCGCCAGCAGCAAAGACAGGCCATCTACCTATGGCTACACCTTC	CASSKDRPSTYGYTF
TRBJ1-1	TRBV5-8	.	.	TGTGCCAGCCCAGACCTCATCAGGGCAAACACTGAAGCTTTCTTT	CASPDLIRANTEAFF
TRBJ2-3	TRBV5-6	.	TRBD2	TGTGCCAGCAGCTTTCGAGCGACTAGCGGATACACAGATACGCAGTATTTT	CASSFRATSGYTDTQYF
TRBJ1-2	TRBV5-8	.	.	TGTGCCAGCAGGCGTTGGGGGCTCTATGGCTACACCTTC	CASRRWGLYGYTF
TRBJ1-2	TRBV5-1	once	TRBD1	TGCGCCAGCAGCCCGGGACAGGGGGCCGGCGGTGGCTACACCTTC	CASSPGQGAGGGYTF
TRBJ2-2	TRBV5-1	.	.	TGCGCCAGCAGCTTGGGGCAGGTCTATAACACCGGGGAGCTGTTTTTT	CASSLGQVYNTGELFF
TRBJ2-5	TRBV29-1	.	.	TGCAGCGTTGTTGGTCAGAACCAAGAGACCCAGTACTTC	CSVVGQNQETQYF
TRBJ1-2	TRBV6-5	.	.	TGTGCCAGCTTGGGCCTCAGTGGCTACACCTTC	CASLGLSGYTF
TRBJ2-7	TRBV11-1	.	.	TGTGCCAGCAGCCCAGGATCGTGGGGGCCAGACTACGAGCAGTACTTC	CASSPGSWGPDYEQYF
TRBJ2-7	TRBV29-1	once	TRBD1	TGCAGCGTGCTCCCGGGACAGAGCTCCTACGAGCAGTACTTC	CSVLPGQSSYEQYF
TRBJ2-7	TRBV4-1	.	TRBD1	TGCGCCAGCAGGACCCGGGACAGGCAGGGCTACGAGCAGTACTTC	CASRTRDRQGYEQYF
TRBJ1-1	TRBV2	.	.	TGTGCCAGCAGTGACGGTAGGGGGTCTGAAGCTTTCTTT	CASSDGRGSEAFF
TRBJ2-1	TRBV6-1	.	.	TGTGCCAGCAGGACGGACATTTTCCCATACAATGAGCAGTTCTTC	CASRTDIFPYNEQFF
TRBJ1-5	TRBV5-6	once	.	TGTGCCAGCAGCTTGGGGACAGTTACTAATCAGCCCCAGCATTTT	CASSLGTVTNQPQHF
TRBJ1-6	TRBV27	.	.	TGTGCCAGCAGTTTAGGAGAGAGTTCACCCCTCCACTTT	CASSLGESSPLHF